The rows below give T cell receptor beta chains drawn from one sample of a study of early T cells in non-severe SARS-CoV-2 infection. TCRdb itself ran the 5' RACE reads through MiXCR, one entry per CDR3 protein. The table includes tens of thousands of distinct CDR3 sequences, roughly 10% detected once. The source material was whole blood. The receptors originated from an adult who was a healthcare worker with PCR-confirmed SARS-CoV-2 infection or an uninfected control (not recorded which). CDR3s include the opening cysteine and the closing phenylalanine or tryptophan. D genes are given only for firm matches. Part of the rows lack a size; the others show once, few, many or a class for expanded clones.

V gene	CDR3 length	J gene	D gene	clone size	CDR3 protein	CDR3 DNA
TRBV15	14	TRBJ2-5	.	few	CATSRGQYQETQYF	TGTGCCACCAGCAGAGGACAGTACCAAGAGACCCAGTACTTC
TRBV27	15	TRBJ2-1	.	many	CASSLRLGGVNEQFF	TGTGCCAGCAGTTTGCGTCTTGGGGGAGTCAATGAGCAGTTCTTC
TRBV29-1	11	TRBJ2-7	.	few	CSVRRNYEQYF	TGCAGCGTTCGTCGGAACTACGAGCAGTACTTC
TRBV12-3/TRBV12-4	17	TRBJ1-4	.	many	CASSLRPTFATNEKLFF	TGTGCCAGCAGTTTAAGACCTACCTTTGCAACTAATGAAAAACTGTTTTTT
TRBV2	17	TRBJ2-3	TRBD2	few	CASSVRLAGDFTDTQYF	TGTGCCAGCAGTGTCAGACTAGCGGGAGACTTCACAGATACGCAGTATTTT
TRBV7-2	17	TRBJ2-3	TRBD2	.	CASSSRLAGGPIDTQYF	TGTGCCAGCAGCTCCCGACTAGCGGGAGGGCCAATAGATACGCAGTATTTT
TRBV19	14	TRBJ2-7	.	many	CASSGQRSSYEQYF	TGTGCCAGTAGTGGACAGCGTAGCTCCTACGAGCAGTACTTC
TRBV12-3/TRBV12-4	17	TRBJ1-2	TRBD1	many	CASSLNWGDRAHYGYTF	TGTGCCAGCAGTTTAAACTGGGGGGACAGGGCCCACTATGGCTACACCTTC
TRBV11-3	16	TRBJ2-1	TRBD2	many	CASSLLRGSPNNEQFF	TGTGCCAGCAGCTTACTTCGCGGGAGCCCCAACAATGAGCAGTTCTTC
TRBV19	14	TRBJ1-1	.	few	CASSRRAGGTEAFF	TGTGCCAGTAGTCGCCGCGCGGGGGGCACTGAAGCTTTCTTT
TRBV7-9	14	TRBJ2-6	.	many	CASITNSGANVLTF	TGTGCCAGCATAACGAACTCTGGGGCCAACGTCCTGACTTTC
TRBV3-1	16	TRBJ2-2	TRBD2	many	CASRQGLAGETGELFF	TGTGCCAGCAGACAAGGACTAGCGGGAGAAACCGGGGAGCTGTTTTTT
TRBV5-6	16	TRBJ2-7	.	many	CASSFLGAMSSYEQYF	TGTGCCAGCAGCTTCCTAGGGGCTATGAGCTCCTACGAGCAGTACTTC
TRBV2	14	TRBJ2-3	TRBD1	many	CASSSGQSADTQYF	TGTGCCAGCAGTTCGGGACAGTCGGCAGATACGCAGTATTTT
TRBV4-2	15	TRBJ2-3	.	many	CASSQDLQIADTQYF	TGTGCCAGCAGCCAAGATTTGCAAATTGCAGATACGCAGTATTTT
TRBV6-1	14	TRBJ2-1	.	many	CASSEREDNNEQFF	TGTGCCAGCAGTGAAAGAGAGGACAACAATGAGCAGTTCTTC
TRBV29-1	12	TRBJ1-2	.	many	CSVVRQGYGYTF	TGCAGCGTTGTCCGGCAGGGCTATGGCTACACCTTC
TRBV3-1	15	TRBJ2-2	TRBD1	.	CASSTWDRDTGELFF	TGTGCCAGCAGCACCTGGGACAGAGACACCGGGGAGCTGTTTTTT
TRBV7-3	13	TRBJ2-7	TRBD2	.	CASSPGTSDEQYF	TGTGCCAGCAGCCCAGGGACTAGCGACGAGCAGTACTTC
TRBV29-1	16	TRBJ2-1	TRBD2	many	CSVEDLAGGRLNEQFF	TGCAGCGTTGAAGACCTAGCGGGAGGGCGTCTCAATGAGCAGTTCTTC
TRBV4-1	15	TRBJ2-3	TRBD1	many	CASSHRQGPTDTQYF	TGCGCCAGCAGCCACCGACAGGGCCCCACAGATACGCAGTATTTT
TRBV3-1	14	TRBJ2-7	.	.	CASSQGWGPYEQYF	TGTGCCAGCAGCCAAGGCTGGGGACCCTACGAGCAGTACTTC
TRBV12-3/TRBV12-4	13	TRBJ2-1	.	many	CASRQQDYNEQFF	TGTGCCAGCAGGCAACAGGATTACAATGAGCAGTTCTTC
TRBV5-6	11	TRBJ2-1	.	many	CASRGLGQQFF	TGTGCCAGCAGGGGATTGGGACAGCAGTTCTTC
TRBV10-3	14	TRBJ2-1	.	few	CAISLIAEGNEQFF	TGTGCCATCAGCCTTATAGCGGAGGGCAATGAGCAGTTCTTC
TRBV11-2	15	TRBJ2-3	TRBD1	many	CASSLMGQNTDTQYF	TGTGCCAGCAGCTTAATGGGACAGAACACAGATACGCAGTATTTT
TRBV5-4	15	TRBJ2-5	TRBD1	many	CASSTAGGNQETQYF	TGTGCCAGCAGCACTGCAGGGGGAAACCAAGAGACCCAGTACTTC
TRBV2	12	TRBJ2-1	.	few	CASRDLNNEQFF	TGTGCCAGCAGGGACTTGAACAATGAGCAGTTCTTC
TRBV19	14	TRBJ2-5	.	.	CASSISGSEETQYF	TGTGCCAGTAGTATCTCGGGCAGCGAAGAGACCCAGTACTTC
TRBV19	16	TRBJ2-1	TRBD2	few	CASSIYVGGRAREQFF	TGTGCCAGTAGTATATATGTCGGCGGGAGGGCACGCGAGCAGTTCTTC
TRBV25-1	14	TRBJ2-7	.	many	CASSDPASSYEQYF	TGTGCCAGCAGTGATCCCGCTAGCTCCTACGAGCAGTACTTC
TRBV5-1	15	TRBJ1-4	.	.	CASSLGGLSYEKLFF	TGCGCCAGCAGCTTGGGCGGATTGAGTTATGAAAAACTGTTTTTT
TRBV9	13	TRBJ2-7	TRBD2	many	CASSRLAGYEQYF	TGTGCCAGCAGTAGACTAGCGGGCTACGAGCAGTACTTC
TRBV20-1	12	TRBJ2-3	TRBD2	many	CSAGLATDTQYF	TGCAGTGCAGGACTAGCAACAGATACGCAGTATTTT
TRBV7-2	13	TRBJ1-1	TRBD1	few	CASSGDRNTEAFF	TGTGCCAGCAGCGGGGACAGAAACACTGAAGCTTTCTTT
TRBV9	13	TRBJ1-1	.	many	CASSGGGRTEAFF	TGTGCCAGCAGCGGGGGCGGGAGAACTGAAGCTTTCTTT
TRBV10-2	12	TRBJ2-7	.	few	CASRPYSYEQYF	TGCGCCAGCCGCCCTTACTCCTACGAGCAGTACTTC
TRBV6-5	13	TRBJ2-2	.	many	CASRSDYDGELFF	TGTGCCAGCAGGTCGGACTACGACGGGGAGCTGTTTTTT
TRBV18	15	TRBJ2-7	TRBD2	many	CASSPLAGVGYEQYF	TGTGCCAGCTCACCGCTAGCGGGAGTAGGTTACGAGCAGTACTTC
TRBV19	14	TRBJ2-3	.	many	CASSIGVGANTQYF	TGTGCCAGTAGTATTGGAGTGGGGGCTAATACGCAGTATTTT
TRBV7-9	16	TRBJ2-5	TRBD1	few	CASSFQRAGGKETQYF	TGTGCCAGCAGCTTCCAGAGGGCAGGGGGAAAAGAGACCCAGTACTTC
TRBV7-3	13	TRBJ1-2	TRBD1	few	CASSFQGADGYTF	TGTGCCAGCAGCTTCCAGGGGGCTGATGGCTACACCTTC
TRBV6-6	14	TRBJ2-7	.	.	CASSYLDRTYEQYF	TGTGCCAGCAGTTACCTCGACAGGACCTACGAGCAGTACTTC
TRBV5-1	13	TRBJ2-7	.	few	CASSRTDYYEQYF	TGCGCCAGCAGCCGTACAGATTACTACGAGCAGTACTTC
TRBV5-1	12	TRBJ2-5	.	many	CASSFDRETQYF	TGCGCCAGCAGCTTCGACAGAGAGACCCAGTACTTC
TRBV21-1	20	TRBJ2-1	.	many	CASSKASMLAGVQGNNEQFF	TGTGCCAGCAGCAAAGCATCTATGCTAGCGGGAGTTCAAGGGAACAATGAGCAGTTCTTC
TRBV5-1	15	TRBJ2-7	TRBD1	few	CASSWDRGAGSEQYF	TGCGCCAGCAGCTGGGACAGGGGGGCAGGTTCCGAGCAGTACTTC
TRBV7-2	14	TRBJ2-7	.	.	CASSLDGKSYEQYF	TGTGCCAGCAGCTTAGACGGGAAAAGCTACGAGCAGTACTTC
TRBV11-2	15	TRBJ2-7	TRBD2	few	CASTLQGAGGPEQYF	TGTGCCAGCACCCTTCAGGGAGCGGGAGGGCCCGAGCAGTACTTC
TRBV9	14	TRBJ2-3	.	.	CASSVGGKPDTQYF	TGTGCCAGCAGCGTAGGGGGGAAGCCAGATACGCAGTATTTT
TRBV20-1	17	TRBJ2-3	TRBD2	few	CSALAGGTSWSTDTQYF	TGCAGTGCACTAGCGGGAGGAACTTCCTGGAGCACAGATACGCAGTATTTT
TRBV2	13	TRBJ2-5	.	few	CASSPWQRETQYF	TGTGCCAGCAGCCCCTGGCAACGAGAGACCCAGTACTTC
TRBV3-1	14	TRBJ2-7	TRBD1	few	CASSPLNTGDEQYF	TGTGCCAGCAGCCCTCTCAACACAGGGGACGAGCAGTACTTC
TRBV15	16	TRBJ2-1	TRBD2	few	CATSRDTSGNYNEQFF	TGTGCCACCAGCAGAGACACTAGCGGGAACTACAATGAGCAGTTCTTC
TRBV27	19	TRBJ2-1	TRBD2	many	CASVSPGLAGEDARNEQFF	TGTGCCAGCGTCTCCCCGGGACTAGCGGGAGAAGATGCGAGGAATGAGCAGTTCTTC
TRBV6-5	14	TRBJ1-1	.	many	CATKVSYSDTEAFF	TGTGCCACCAAGGTATCATATTCGGACACTGAAGCTTTCTTT
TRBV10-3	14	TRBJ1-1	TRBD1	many	CAIRKGQGNPEAFF	TGTGCCATCAGAAAGGGACAGGGTAACCCTGAAGCTTTCTTT
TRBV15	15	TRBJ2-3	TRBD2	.	CATSSPLLASDTQYF	TGTGCCACCAGCAGCCCCCTACTAGCGTCAGATACGCAGTATTTT
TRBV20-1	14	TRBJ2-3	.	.	CSASQGPLTDTQYF	TGCAGTGCTAGTCAGGGGCCACTCACAGATACGCAGTATTTT
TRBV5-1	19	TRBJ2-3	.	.	CASKIPGGSLLTPRDTQYF	TGCGCCAGCAAGATACCGGGTGGTAGCCTCCTAACCCCGCGAGATACGCAGTATTTT